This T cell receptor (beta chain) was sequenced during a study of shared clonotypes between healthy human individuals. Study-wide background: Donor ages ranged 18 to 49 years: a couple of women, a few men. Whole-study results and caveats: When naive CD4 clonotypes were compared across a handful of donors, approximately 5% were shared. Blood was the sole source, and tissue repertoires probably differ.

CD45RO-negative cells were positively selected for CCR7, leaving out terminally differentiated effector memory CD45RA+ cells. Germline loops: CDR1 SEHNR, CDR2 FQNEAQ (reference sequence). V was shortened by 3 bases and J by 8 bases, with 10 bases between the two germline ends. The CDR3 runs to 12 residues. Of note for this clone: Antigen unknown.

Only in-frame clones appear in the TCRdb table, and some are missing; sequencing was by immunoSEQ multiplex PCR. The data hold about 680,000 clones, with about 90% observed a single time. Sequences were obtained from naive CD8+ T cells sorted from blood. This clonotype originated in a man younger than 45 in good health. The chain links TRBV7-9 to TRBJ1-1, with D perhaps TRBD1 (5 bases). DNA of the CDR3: TGTGCCAGCAGCTTCCAGGGTTCCGAAGCTTTCTTT. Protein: CASSFQGSEAFF.